This T cell receptor beta chain is drawn from a study of blood T cell repertoires in COVID-19. Study at large: Specimens from acute and convalescent COVID-19 originated in the United States, Italy and Spain. T cells, B-cell-depleted T cells, or PBMCs provided the cDNA or gDNA that served as material.

Authors' processing steps: Quantification of nucleated cells was approximated via reference gene primer amplification. Repertoires were generated with immunoSEQ multiplex PCR, while TCRdb's copy carries only in-frame clones and drops some. V and J calls and clone size follow that table, whereas D and trimming were derived from the DNA. Among about 160,000 clones listed, 90% to 95% were seen once. CDR3 length equals 20 residues. Germline lookup yields CDR1 MDHEN and CDR2 SYDVKM. Germline trimming cut 3 bases from V and 0 bases from J; bases unmatched to any gene: 16. The sequenced material came from peripheral blood. The V gene is TRBV28, the J gene TRBJ1-5; TRBD1 matches at 8 bases. The receptor comes from a woman between 50 and 59 years old with acute or convalescent COVID-19. The CDR3 sequence: CASSFVLGRGLTYSNQPQHF. The CDR3 bases are TGTGCCAGCAGTTTTGTACTGGGCAGGGGGCTGACCTATAGCAATCAGCCCCAGCATTTT.